This T cell receptor beta chain is drawn from a study of monozygotic twins with inflammatory bowel disease. Study-wide results and limits: Support for a single strong signal or clonotype associated with IBD was absent.

TCRdb reprocessed the 5' RACE reads and reports one entry per CDR3 protein, with no DNA. In all, the sample yields roughly 200,000 distinct CDR3 sequences. The CDR3 totals 14 residues. CDR1 and CDR2 from the germline V gene are SGHRS and YFSETQ. With regard to this clonotype: Its antigen is not known.

This chain links TRBV5-1 with TRBJ2-4. Source material: blood. The origin of this receptor is a human donor with ulcerative colitis or Crohn's disease, or a healthy co-twin of an affected twin (not recorded which). CDR3 protein: CASSLKESKNIQYF. Together with reference TRBV5-1 and TRBJ2-4, the CDR3 gives the full variable domain: KAGVTQTPRYLIKTRGQQVTLSCSPISGHRSVSWYQQTPGQGLQFLFEYFSETQRNKGNFPGRFSGRQFSNSRSEMNVSTLELGDSALYLCASSLKESKNIQYFGAGTRLSVL.